The sequence of this TCR beta chain was determined in a study of T cells in Graves' hyperthyroidism and ophthalmopathy. Amplification yielded TCR beta CDR3 regions, with RNA transcripts as the source. During a first-round RT-PCR of the TCR CDR3, the HTBI primer set was used. TCRdb itself ran the multiplex PCR reads through MiXCR, one entry per CDR3 protein. The sample holds around 600,000 distinct CDR3 sequences, approximately 14% seen once. This clonotype was observed many times. As yet, its antigen is unknown. Inclusion characteristics of ophthalmopathy patients comprised a Clinical Activity Score of at least 3, a NOSPECS grade of at least 4, and duration under 3 months. The CDR3 extends over 18 amino acids. V was cut by 0 bases and J by 3 bases, with 20 bases left in between. Per germline, CDR1 MNHNS and CDR2 SASEGT. Study-wide findings and caveats: The model predicted ophthalmopathy a median around 6.5 months before onset.

The source material was blood. This sequence was found in a woman under 30 with Graves' ophthalmopathy. V usage is TRBV6-1 and J usage is TRBJ1-1, with a tentative D call TRBD1 (6 bases). The CDR3 coding sequence is TGTGCCAGCAGTGAAGCGCGAGGGGGTTCGGGCGGCTACACTGAAGCTTTCTTT. Its protein product is CASSEARGGSGGYTEAFF.